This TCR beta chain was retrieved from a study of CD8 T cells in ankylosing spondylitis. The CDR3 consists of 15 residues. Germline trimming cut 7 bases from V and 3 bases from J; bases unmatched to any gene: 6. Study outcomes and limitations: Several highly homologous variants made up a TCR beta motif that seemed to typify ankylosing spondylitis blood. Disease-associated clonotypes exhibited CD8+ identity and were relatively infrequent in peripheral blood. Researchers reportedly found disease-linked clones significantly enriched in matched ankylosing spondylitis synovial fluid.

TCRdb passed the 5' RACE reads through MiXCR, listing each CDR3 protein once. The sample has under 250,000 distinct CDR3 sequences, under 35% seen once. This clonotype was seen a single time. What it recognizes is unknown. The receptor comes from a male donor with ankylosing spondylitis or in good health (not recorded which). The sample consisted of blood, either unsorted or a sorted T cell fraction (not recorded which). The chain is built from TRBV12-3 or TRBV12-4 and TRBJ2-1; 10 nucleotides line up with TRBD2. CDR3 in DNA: TGTGCCAGCACCAAGAGCGGGGGGGACTACAATGAGCAGTTCTTC. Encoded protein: CASTKSGGDYNEQFF.